This T cell receptor beta chain is drawn from a study of OX40 agonist ivuxolimab in advanced cancers. Study overall: The dose of intravenous ivuxolimab that patients received every 2 weeks ranged from 0.01 to 10 mg/kg. Patients receiving dose escalation had hepatocellular carcinoma, melanoma, renal cell or head and neck cancer.

Study-level points and caveats: More expanded clones were found, on average, in CD8+ than in CD4+ T cells.

This clone has a handful of counts. Its antigen is not known. Germline V CDR1 and CDR2: SGHRS, YFSETQ. V was pared by 0 bases and J by 8 bases, with 15 bases between. The CDR3 has 15 residues. Profiled with immunoSEQ multiplex PCR; TCRdb holds only in-frame clones, not every one. Here the sample spans 100,000 or so clones, roughly nine tenths being singletons. The sample here was CD4+ or CD8+ T cells sorted from blood, taken in a trial of the OX40 agonist ivuxolimab. The chain couples TRBV5-1 to TRBJ2-1; D uncertain. The receptor comes from an adult with an advanced solid tumor such as melanoma, head and neck, liver or kidney cancer. CDR3 coding DNA: TGCGCCAGCAGCTTGGGTGACCCAGGCCCCCATGAGCAGTTCTTC. Translation gives CASSLGDPGPHEQFF. The entire variable domain, with the rest obtained from reference TRBV5-1 and TRBJ2-1, is as follows: KAGVTQTPRYLIKTRGQQVTLSCSPISGHRSVSWYQQTPGQGLQFLFEYFSETQRNKGNFPGRFSGRQFSNSRSEMNVSTLELGDSALYLCASSLGDPGPHEQFFGPGTRLTVL.